The entry below describes one T cell receptor (beta chain). The sample comes from a study of control samples from healthy donors and cancer patients. Clones were sequenced by immunoSEQ multiplex PCR, and TCRdb holds only the in-frame ones, with some missing. The table shows over 85,000 clones, with about 91% occurring only once. Germline CDR1 and CDR2: KGHDR and SFDVKD. V shed 6 bases and J 7 bases; nucleotides not matched to a gene: 4. The CDR3 is 12 amino acids. This chain links TRBV24-1 with TRBJ1-2; TRBD1 matches 7 bases. The sequenced material came from blood. This receptor was taken from a woman under 30 in good health. The CDR3 bases are TGTGCCACCAGTCGACAGGGTATTGGCTACACCTTC. Encoded protein: CATSRQGIGYTF.